The clone carrying this T cell receptor beta chain appeared a single time. This record belongs to a study of cytomegalovirus exposure and HLA in healthy donors. PCR employed 60 Vbeta and 13 Jbeta primers. Libraries were prepared by immunoSEQ multiplex PCR; TCRdb keeps only in-frame clonotypes and omits some of them. This table has some 170,000 clones, 60% to 80% appearing once. The CDR3 consists of 18 residues. The ends lost 6 bases at V and 4 bases at J; junction bases unmatched: 10. The germline gives CDR1 MNHEY, CDR2 SMNVEV (reference sequence). This chain links TRBV27 with TRBJ2-3, with 16 nucleotides matching TRBD2. Sequencing used PBMCs. This clonotype was sampled from a middle-aged man in good health and CMV-seropositive. This CDR3 is CASSPTGLAGGPPDTQYF. The CDR3 DNA reads as TGTGCCAGCAGCCCAACGGGACTAGCGGGAGGGCCCCCAGATACGCAGTATTTT.